Below are 3 T cell receptor beta chains sequenced from a single sample in a study of beta chain features in type 1 diabetes. Sequenced material consisted of expressed TCRB transcripts (all of the isolated RNA was reverse transcribed). Libraries were prepared by immunoSEQ multiplex PCR; TCRdb keeps only in-frame clonotypes and omits some of them. The sample records 360,000 or so clones, around 19% being singletons. Sequenced input: naive CD4+ T cells from blood. These receptors were collected from a woman under 30 in good health.

In regard to this clone: Other DNA sequences in the same sample also yield this CDR3. The J gene is TRBJ2-7, the V gene TRBV7-2; D unresolved. V lost 5 bases and J lost 1, with 6 bases in between. Germline lookup yields CDR1 SGHTA and CDR2 FQGNSA. The CDR3 extends over 12 amino acids. CDR3 in DNA: TGTGCCAGCAGCCGTTCTTCCTACGAGCAGTACTTC. Amino acids: CASSRSSYEQYF.

This clone was detected a few times. The rearrangement links TRBV18 to TRBJ2-1; TRBD2 aligns across 11 bases. The junction had 4 bases not matched to a gene; V was cut back by 3 bases and J by 6 bases. This CDR3 has 15 residues. Germline CDR1 is KGHSH and CDR2 is LQKENI. The DNA for the CDR3 is TGTGCCAGCTCACCCACTAGCGGGAGTGGCAATGAGCAGTTCTTC. Its translation: CASSPTSGSGNEQFF. Filled out from reference TRBV18 and TRBJ2-1, the complete variable domain reads NAGVMQNPRHLVRRRGQEARLRCSPMKGHSHVYWYRQLPEEGLKFMVYLQKENIIDESGMPKERFSAEFPKEGPSILRIQQVVRGDSAAYFCASSPTSGSGNEQFFGPGTRLTVL.

The table lists this clone with a few counts. The V and J genes are TRBV5-1 and TRBJ2-3; D unclear. The CDR3 totals 14 residues. Germline loops: CDR1 SGHRS, CDR2 YFSETQ. The V and J ends lost 3 bases and 1 base respectively, with 9 bases between them. This CDR3 reads CASSSRVGTDTQYF. CDR3 coding DNA: TGCGCCAGCAGCTCCCGGGTCGGCACAGATACGCAGTATTTT.